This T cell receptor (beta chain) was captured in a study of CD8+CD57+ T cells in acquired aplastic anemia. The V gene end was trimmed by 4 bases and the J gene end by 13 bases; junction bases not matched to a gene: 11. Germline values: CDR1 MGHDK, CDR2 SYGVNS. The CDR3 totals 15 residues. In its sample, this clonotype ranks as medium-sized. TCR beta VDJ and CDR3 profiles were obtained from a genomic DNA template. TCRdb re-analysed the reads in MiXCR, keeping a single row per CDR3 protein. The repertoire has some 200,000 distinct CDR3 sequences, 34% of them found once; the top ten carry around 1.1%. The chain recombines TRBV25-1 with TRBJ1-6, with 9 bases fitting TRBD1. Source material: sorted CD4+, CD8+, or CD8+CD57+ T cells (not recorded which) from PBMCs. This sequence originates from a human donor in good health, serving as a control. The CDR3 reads CASSGQGTGRYPLHF. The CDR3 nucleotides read TGTGCCAGCAGTGGACAGGGGACAGGGCGTTACCCCCTCCACTTT.